Below are 27 T cell receptor beta chains sequenced from a single sample in a study of cytomegalovirus exposure and HLA in healthy donors. Sequencing was performed with immunoSEQ multiplex PCR; in TCRdb, only in-frame clones are kept and a portion is missing. The data show 200,000 to 250,000 clones, roughly 87% seen once. Specimen: PBMCs. These receptors all come from a woman aged 18-30 years in good health and CMV-seropositive.

V gene TRBV7-6 combines with J gene TRBJ2-2, with 7 bases that match TRBD2. CDR3 size: 13 residues. V shed 5 bases and J 5 bases; nucleotides not matched to a gene: 2. Germline CDR1 reads SGHVS; CDR2 reads FNYEAQ. CDR3 region: CASSRGGTGELFF. DNA of the CDR3: TGTGCCAGCAGCCGGGGAGGGACCGGGGAGCTGTTTTTT.

The genes are TRBV10-1 and TRBJ2-3, with no clear D. The V gene lost 0 bases and the J gene lost 3 bases, with 13 bases spanning the gap. The germline CDR1 and CDR2 sequences are WNHNN and SYGVQD (reference sequence). This CDR3 is built from 16 residues. CDR3 loop: CASSESPSEFTDTQYF. The CDR3 DNA is TGCGCCAGCAGTGAGTCCCCAAGCGAGTTTACAGATACGCAGTATTTT.

A word on this clone: This sample includes further DNA sequences coding for the same CDR3. The genes are TRBV5-1 and TRBJ1-2; D is undetermined. The V and J ends lost 0 bases and 2 bases respectively, with 5 bases between them. The CDR3 spans 13 residues. Per germline, CDR1 SGHRS and CDR2 YFSETQ. CDR3 amino acids: CASSLGANYGYTF. For the CDR3, the DNA is TGCGCCAGCAGCTTGGGCGCGAACTATGGCTACACCTTC.

The chain recombines TRBV28 with TRBJ1-4; 7 nucleotides line up with TRBD1. There are 13 residues in the CDR3. V shed 3 bases and J 7 bases; nucleotides not matched to a gene: 2. Germline V gene lookup returns CDR1 MDHEN and CDR2 SYDVKM. The CDR3 here is CASSLGQIEKLFF. CDR3 bases: TGTGCCAGCAGTTTGGGACAGATTGAAAAACTGTTTTTT.

This clone came up a few times. CDR3 sequence reads: CASRTRNTEAFF. CDR3 coding DNA: TGTGCCAGTCGGACACGGAACACTGAAGCTTTCTTT. The gene calls are TRBV19 and TRBJ1-1; D is perhaps TRBD1 (5 bases). V lost 8 bases to trimming and J lost 1 base, with 8 bases between them. CDR3 length equals 12 residues. Germline CDR1 is LNHDA and CDR2 is SQIVND (reference sequence).

J is TRBJ2-7 and V is TRBV7-3, with 13 bases fitting TRBD2. CDR1 is SGHTA, CDR2 FQGTGA, per germline. The CDR3 spans 19 residues. Germline trimming cut 0 bases from V and 3 bases from J; bases unmatched to any gene: 11. The CDR3 sequence: CASSLTTLAGGPDDYEQYF. The CDR3 region has the DNA TGTGCCAGCAGCTTAACTACACTAGCGGGAGGGCCAGACGACTACGAGCAGTACTTC.

The chain links TRBV18 to TRBJ2-7, with TRBD2 as a possible D gene (6 bases). V was pared by 3 bases and J by 0 bases, with 6 bases between. The CDR3 spans 13 residues. Germline values: CDR1 KGHSH, CDR2 LQKENI. This CDR3 is CASSPEGSYEQYF. CDR3 DNA sequence: TGTGCCAGCTCACCGGAGGGCTCCTACGAGCAGTACTTC.

CDR3 protein: CASSSPKDTQYF. CDR3 DNA sequence: TGTGCCAGCAGTTCCCCCAAAGATACGCAGTATTTT. The genes are TRBV27 and TRBJ2-3, with no clear D. Trimming shortened V by 4 bases and J by 5 bases, and 7 bases separated the two germline ends. Looked up from germline, CDR1 is MNHEY and CDR2 is SMNVEV (reference sequence). CDR3 length equals 12 residues.

This clone showed up just once. This chain connects TRBV6-5 to TRBJ2-6, with D uncertain. V was cut by 3 bases and J by 2 bases, with 8 bases left in between. Germline-derived CDR1 and CDR2 are MNHEY and SVGAGI. CDR3 length equals 15 residues. The CDR3 coding sequence is TGTGCCAGCAGTTATGAGTTAACTGGGGCCAACGTCCTGACTTTC. Translated: CASSYELTGANVLTF.

The chain couples TRBV27 to TRBJ1-2, with TRBD1 as a possible D gene (5 bases). CDR1 MNHEY and CDR2 SMNVEV come from the germline V gene (reference sequence). V lost 3 bases to trimming and J lost 6 bases, with 11 bases between them. The CDR3 is 13 residues long. Here the CDR3 DNA reads TGTGCCAGCAGTTTTATGGGGCTTGATGGCTACACCTTC. Protein: CASSFMGLDGYTF.

Concerning this clone itself: One end of the junction does not line up with germline, which may come from a read error. This chain links TRBV29-1 with TRBJ1-1; 9 nucleotides align to TRBD1. Per the germline V gene, CDR1 is SQVTM and CDR2 is ANQGSEA. The CDR3 extends over 12 amino acids. CDR3 sequence: CSVNRGLRVSIF. The DNA for the CDR3 is TGCAGCGTTAACAGGGGGCTTAGGGTCAGTATCTTT.

This clone occurred a few times. This chain uses TRBV4-1 with TRBJ1-2; D not resolved. CDR3 length: 15 amino acids. V was clipped by 1 base and J by 0 bases, with 9 bases between them. Germline V gives CDR1 MGHRA, CDR2 YSYEKL. The CDR3 nucleotides are TGCGCCAGCAGCCAAGTTACCGGGACTAACTATGGCTACACCTTC. This translates into CASSQVTGTNYGYTF.

In its sample, this clone was seen once. The CDR3 region is CASSFGWRVSSYEQYF. In DNA form, the CDR3 reads TGTGCCAGCAGTTTCGGGTGGCGGGTTAGCTCCTACGAGCAGTACTTC. The chain employs TRBV28 and TRBJ2-7; maybe TRBD2 (5 bases). CDR1 MDHEN and CDR2 SYDVKM come from the germline V gene. The V and J ends lost 3 bases and 0 bases respectively, with 15 bases between them. There are 16 residues in the CDR3.

The chain combines TRBV7-6 with TRBJ2-7; tentatively, D is TRBD1 (6 bases). Germline values: CDR1 SGHVS, CDR2 FNYEAQ. The germline V and J ends were trimmed by 5 bases and 2 bases, with 13 bases remaining between them. The CDR3 spans 14 residues. CDR3 sequence reads: CASSPLEGAYEQYF. Here the CDR3 DNA reads TGTGCCAGCAGCCCTCTAGAGGGGGCCTACGAGCAGTACTTC.

V and J are TRBV14 and TRBJ2-7, with 7 positions matching TRBD1. This CDR3 comprises 17 residues. After removal of 5 bases from V and 0 bases from J, the junction contained 13 bases not matched to a gene. CDR1 SGHDN and CDR2 FVKESK come from the germline V gene. The CDR3 nucleotides read TGTGCCAGCAGCTTACGGACAGGATCGGAGAGCTCCTACGAGCAGTACTTC. Protein product: CASSLRTGSESSYEQYF. The full variable domain, rest sourced from reference TRBV14 and TRBJ2-7, is EAGVTQFPSHSVIEKGQTVTLRCDPISGHDNLYWYRRVMGKEIKFLLHFVKESKQDESGMPNNRFLAERTGGTYSTLKVQPAELEDSGVYFCASSLRTGSESSYEQYFGPGTRLTVT.

The genes are TRBV6-1 and TRBJ1-2, with D unresolved. Germline V gene sequence: CDR1 MNHNS, CDR2 SASEGT. The CDR3 has 14 residues. The V end was cut by 3 bases, the J end by 1 base, with 9 bases between. CDR3 in amino acids: CASSEGTNNYGYTF. CDR3 coding DNA: TGTGCCAGCAGTGAGGGCACCAATAACTATGGCTACACCTTC.

The chain is built from TRBV27 and TRBJ2-7; 7 nucleotides match TRBD1. Per the germline V gene, CDR1 is MNHEY and CDR2 is SMNVEV (reference sequence). CDR3 length: 16 residues. V trimming: 6 bases; J trimming: 1 base; junction bases outside the gene matches: 12. CDR3 loop: CASSQQGLTISYEQYF. The DNA for the CDR3 is TGTGCCAGCAGCCAACAGGGGTTAACAATTTCCTACGAGCAGTACTTC.

The genes are TRBV6-5 and TRBJ1-5, with 10 bases matching TRBD1. Germline V gives CDR1 MNHEY, CDR2 SVGAGI. This CDR3 is built from 14 residues. The V gene end was trimmed by 6 bases and the J gene end by 5 bases; junction bases not matched to a gene: 4. In nucleotides, the CDR3 is TGTGCCAGCAGCACGACAGGGGGCGATCAGCCCCAGCATTTT. It translates to CASSTTGGDQPQHF.

J is TRBJ2-7 and V is TRBV10-1; TRBD1 agrees at 11 bases. J gave up 5 bases and V 6 bases, and 9 bases lay outside the gene matches. Germline CDR1 and CDR2: WNHNN and SYGVQD (reference sequence). CDR3 length: 15 residues. The CDR3 spells CASSNQGQGVHEQYF. The CDR3 coding sequence is TGCGCCAGCAGCAACCAGGGACAGGGGGTACACGAGCAGTACTTC.

The rearrangement uses TRBV18 and TRBJ2-5; D may be TRBD2 (6 bases). The CDR3 has 15 amino acids. CDR1 and CDR2 (germline): KGHSH, LQKENI. The V gene lost 3 bases and the J gene lost 4 bases, with 15 bases spanning the gap. For the CDR3, the DNA is TGTGCCAGCTCACCCCGAGGAGGGAATGGAGAGACCCAGTACTTC. The encoded protein is CASSPRGGNGETQYF.

The chain has TRBV25-1 and TRBJ2-6, with D unclear. V gave up 5 bases and J gave up 0 bases, with 8 bases separating them. The CDR3 covers 15 residues. Germline CDR1 MGHDK, CDR2 SYGVNS. The CDR3 here is CASSSYDSGANVLTF. The CDR3 DNA is TGTGCCAGCAGTTCCTATGACTCTGGGGCCAACGTCCTGACTTTC.

The chain uses TRBV29-1 and TRBJ2-1, with TRBD2 identical over 9 bases. This CDR3 spans 14 amino acids. The V gene end was trimmed by 3 bases and the J gene end by 7 bases; junction bases not matched to a gene: 7. Germline V gives CDR1 SQVTM, CDR2 ANQGSEA. CDR3 bases: TGCAGCGTTGACGATCTAGCGGGATCAAATGAGCAGTTCTTC. Protein: CSVDDLAGSNEQFF.

The chain combines TRBV5-4 with TRBJ1-1; D is ambiguous. V lost 1 base, J lost 0 bases, and 10 bases lay in between. Germline V gene data show CDR1 as SGHNT and CDR2 as YYREEE (reference sequence). The CDR3 is made up of 15 amino acids. The CDR3 DNA follows: TGTGCCAGCAGCTTGTCTCCGGTTATGAACACTGAAGCTTTCTTT. It specifies CASSLSPVMNTEAFF.

The V call is TRBV28, the J call TRBJ2-7, with 7 bases lining up with TRBD2. The J segment lost 5 bases and the V segment lost 1 base, leaving 8 bases of the junction unmatched. The CDR3 is 15 amino acids. The germline gives CDR1 MDHEN, CDR2 SYDVKM. CDR3 in DNA: TGTGCCAGCAGTTTATACGCGGGAGCTGAACACGAGCAGTACTTC. Translated, it gives CASSLYAGAEHEQYF.

The chain couples TRBV30 to TRBJ2-1; 8 positions agree with TRBD2. Germline V CDR1 and CDR2: GTSNPN, SVGIG (reference sequence). V dropped 8 bases and J dropped 5; count of bases not matched to a gene: 11. The length of the CDR3 is 14 residues. The CDR3: CAHEQPAGDNEQFF. As DNA, the CDR3 is TGTGCCCATGAACAGCCAGCGGGAGACAATGAGCAGTTCTTC.

The J gene is TRBJ2-3, the V gene TRBV9; 8 nucleotides align to TRBD1. Unmatched junction bases numbered 5, after V lost 4 bases and J lost 1 base. Germline V lookup: CDR1 SGDLS, CDR2 YYNGEE. CDR3 length: 15 amino acids. CDR3 DNA sequence: TGTGCCAGCAGCCAACAGGGGGTAGGCACAGATACGCAGTATTTT. Translation: CASSQQGVGTDTQYF.

This clone has a single count. The chain employs TRBV19 and TRBJ2-1; the D gene is possibly TRBD1 (5 bases). V lost 7 bases to trimming and J lost 3 bases, with 16 bases between them. CDR1 and CDR2 from the germline V gene are LNHDA and SQIVND (reference sequence). This CDR3 is 15 amino acids long. The CDR3 sequence: CASKGGQGSYNEQFF. CDR3 in DNA: TGTGCCAGTAAGGGTGGGCAGGGTAGCTACAATGAGCAGTTCTTC.